This note documents a single T cell receptor (beta chain) sequence. The sample originates from a study of blood T cell repertoires in COVID-19. About the study: Samples taken during acute and convalescent COVID-19 were collected in the United States, Italy and Spain.

Original handling: Reference gene primer amplification yielded estimated nucleated cell counts. Clones were read by immunoSEQ multiplex PCR, and TCRdb kept only the in-frame ones, dropping some. Clone size and V and J calls were adopted from that table, with D and trimming inferred from the DNA. The profile covers some 56,000 clones, with roughly 87% appearing a single time and 43% taken by the ten largest. The CDR3 loop spans 13 amino acids. The junction had 1 base not matched to a gene; V was cut back by 5 bases and J by 1 base. Seattle-derived patients entered the study during active infection and were followed longitudinally.

Material: peripheral blood. This receptor was identified in a woman aged 55 to 70 with COVID-19, enrolled during active disease. V is TRBV12-3 or TRBV12-4 and J is TRBJ2-7; the match to TRBD2 covers 8 bases. CDR3 in amino acids: CASSSGGSYEQYF. Here the CDR3 DNA reads TGTGCCAGCAGTAGCGGGGGATCCTACGAGCAGTACTTC.